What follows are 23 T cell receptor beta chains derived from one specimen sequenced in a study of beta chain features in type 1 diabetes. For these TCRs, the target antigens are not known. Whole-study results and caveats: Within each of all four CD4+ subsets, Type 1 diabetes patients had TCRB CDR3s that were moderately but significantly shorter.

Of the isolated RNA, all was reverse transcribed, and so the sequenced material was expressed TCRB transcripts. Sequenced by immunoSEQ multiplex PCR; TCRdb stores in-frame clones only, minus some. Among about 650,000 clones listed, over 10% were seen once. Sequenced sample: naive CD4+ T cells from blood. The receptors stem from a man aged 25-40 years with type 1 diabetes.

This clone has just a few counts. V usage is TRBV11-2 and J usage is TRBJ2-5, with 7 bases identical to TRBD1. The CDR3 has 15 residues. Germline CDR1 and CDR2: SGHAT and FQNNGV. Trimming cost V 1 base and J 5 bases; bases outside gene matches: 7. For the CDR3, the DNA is TGTGCCAGCAGCTTAGCACACGACAGGGTCGAGACCCAGTACTTC. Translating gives CASSLAHDRVETQYF. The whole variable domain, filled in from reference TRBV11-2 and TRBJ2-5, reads EAGVAQSPRYKIIEKRQSVAFWCNPISGHATLYWYQQILGQGPKLLIQFQNNGVVDDSQLPKDRFSAERLKGVDSTLKIQPAKLEDSAVYLCASSLAHDRVETQYFGPGTRLLVL.

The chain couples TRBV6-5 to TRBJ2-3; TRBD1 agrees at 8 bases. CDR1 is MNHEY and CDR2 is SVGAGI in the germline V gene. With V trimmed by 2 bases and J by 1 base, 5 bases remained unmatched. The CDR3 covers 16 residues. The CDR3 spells CASSYPGGAGTDTQYF. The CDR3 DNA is TGTGCCAGCAGTTACCCAGGGGGCGCGGGCACAGATACGCAGTATTTT.

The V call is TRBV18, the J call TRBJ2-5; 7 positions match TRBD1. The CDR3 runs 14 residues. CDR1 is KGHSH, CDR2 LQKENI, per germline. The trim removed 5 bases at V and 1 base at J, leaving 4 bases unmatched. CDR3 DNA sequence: TGTGCCAGCTCAAAGGGACAGTTCCAAGAGACCCAGTACTTC. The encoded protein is CASSKGQFQETQYF.

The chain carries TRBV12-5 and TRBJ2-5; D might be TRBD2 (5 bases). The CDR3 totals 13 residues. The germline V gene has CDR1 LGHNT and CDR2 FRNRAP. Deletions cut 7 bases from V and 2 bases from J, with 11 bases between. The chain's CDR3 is CASAPRAQETQYF. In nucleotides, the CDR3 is TGTGCTAGTGCCCCGCGGGCTCAAGAGACCCAGTACTTC.

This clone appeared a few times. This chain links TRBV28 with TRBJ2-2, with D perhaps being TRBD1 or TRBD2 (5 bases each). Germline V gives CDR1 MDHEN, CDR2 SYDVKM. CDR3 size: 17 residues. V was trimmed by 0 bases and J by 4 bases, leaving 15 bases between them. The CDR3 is CASSLCAGTDCTGELFF. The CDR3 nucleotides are TGTGCCAGCAGTTTATGCGCAGGGACGGATTGCACCGGGGAGCTGTTTTTT.

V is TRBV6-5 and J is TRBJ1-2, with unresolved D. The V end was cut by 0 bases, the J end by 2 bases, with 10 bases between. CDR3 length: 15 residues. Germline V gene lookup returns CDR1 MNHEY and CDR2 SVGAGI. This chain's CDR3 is CASSYSPRTNYGYTF. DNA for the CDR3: TGTGCCAGCAGTTACTCGCCCCGGACGAACTATGGCTACACCTTC.

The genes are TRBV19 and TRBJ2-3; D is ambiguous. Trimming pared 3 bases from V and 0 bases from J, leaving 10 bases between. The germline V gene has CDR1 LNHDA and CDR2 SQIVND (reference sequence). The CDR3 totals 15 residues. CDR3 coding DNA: TGTGCCAGTAGTATCGTCGGTACTAGCACAGATACGCAGTATTTT. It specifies CASSIVGTSTDTQYF.

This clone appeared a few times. CDR3 sequence: CASSPLRYEAFF. CDR3 DNA sequence: TGTGCCAGCAGCCCTCTGAGATACGAAGCTTTCTTT. The chain employs TRBV11-2 and TRBJ1-1, with D hard to call. The ends were cut back, 5 bases at V and 8 bases at J, with 12 bases in the middle. In germline, CDR1 is SGHAT, CDR2 FQNNGV. The CDR3 contains 12 residues.

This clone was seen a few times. The CDR3 protein is CAWSTGLAGLQETQYF. The CDR3 region has the DNA TGTGCCTGGAGTACCGGGTTGGCGGGGCTCCAAGAGACCCAGTACTTC. J is TRBJ2-5 and V is TRBV30; weak D call: TRBD2 (6 bases). This CDR3 has 16 residues. The V and J ends lost 2 bases and 1 base respectively, with 17 bases between them. The germline V gene encodes CDR1 GTSNPN and CDR2 SVGIG (reference sequence).

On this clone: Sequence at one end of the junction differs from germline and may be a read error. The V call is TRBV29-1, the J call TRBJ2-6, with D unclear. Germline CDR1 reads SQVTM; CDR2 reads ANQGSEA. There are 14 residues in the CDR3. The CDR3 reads CSVEVSSGANVLTF. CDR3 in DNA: TGCAGCGTGGAAGTCAGCTCTGGGGCCAACGTCCTGACTTTC. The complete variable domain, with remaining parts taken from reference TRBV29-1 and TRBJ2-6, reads SAVISQKPSRDICQRGTSLTIQCQVDSQVTMMFWYRQQPGQSLTLIATANQGSEATYESGFVIDKFPISRPNLTFSTLTVSNMSPEDSSIYLCSVEVSSGANVLTFGAGSRLTVL.

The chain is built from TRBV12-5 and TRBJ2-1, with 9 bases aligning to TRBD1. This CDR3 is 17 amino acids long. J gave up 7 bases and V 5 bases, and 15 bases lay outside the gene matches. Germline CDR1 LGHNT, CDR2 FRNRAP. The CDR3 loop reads CASGNPRGQGERNEQFF. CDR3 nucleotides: TGTGCTAGTGGTAACCCTCGGGGACAGGGAGAGAGGAATGAGCAGTTCTTC.

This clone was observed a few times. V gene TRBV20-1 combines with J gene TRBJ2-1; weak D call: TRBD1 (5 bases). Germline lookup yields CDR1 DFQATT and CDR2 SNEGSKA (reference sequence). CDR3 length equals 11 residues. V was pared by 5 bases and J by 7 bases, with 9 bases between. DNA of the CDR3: TGCAGTGCTCCCCAGGGAAATGAGCAGTTCTTC. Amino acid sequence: CSAPQGNEQFF.

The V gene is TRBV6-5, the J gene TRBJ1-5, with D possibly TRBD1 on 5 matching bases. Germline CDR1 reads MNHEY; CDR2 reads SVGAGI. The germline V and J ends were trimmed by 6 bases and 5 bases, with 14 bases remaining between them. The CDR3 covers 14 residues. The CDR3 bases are TGTGCCAGCAGCCTGACGGGGGTACATCAGCCCCAGCATTTT. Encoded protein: CASSLTGVHQPQHF.

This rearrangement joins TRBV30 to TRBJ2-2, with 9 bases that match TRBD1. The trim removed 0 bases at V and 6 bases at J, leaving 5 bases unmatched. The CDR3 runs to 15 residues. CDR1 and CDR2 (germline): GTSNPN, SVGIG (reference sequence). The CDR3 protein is CAWSVRDRDAGELFF. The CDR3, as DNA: TGTGCCTGGAGTGTAAGGGACAGGGACGCCGGGGAGCTGTTTTTT.

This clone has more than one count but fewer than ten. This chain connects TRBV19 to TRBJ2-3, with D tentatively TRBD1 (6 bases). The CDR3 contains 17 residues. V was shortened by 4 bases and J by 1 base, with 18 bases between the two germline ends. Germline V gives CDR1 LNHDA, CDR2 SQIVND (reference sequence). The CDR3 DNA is TGTGCCAGTAGTACCGGGACAACTAACCGGGGCACAGATACGCAGTATTTT. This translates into CASSTGTTNRGTDTQYF.

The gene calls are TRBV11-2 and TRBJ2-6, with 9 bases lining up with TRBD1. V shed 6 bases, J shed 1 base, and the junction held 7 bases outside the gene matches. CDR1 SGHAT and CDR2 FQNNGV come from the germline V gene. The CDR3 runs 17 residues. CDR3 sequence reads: CASRTGTGLSGANVLTF. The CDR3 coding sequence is TGTGCCAGCAGGACTGGGACAGGGCTATCTGGGGCCAACGTCCTGACTTTC.

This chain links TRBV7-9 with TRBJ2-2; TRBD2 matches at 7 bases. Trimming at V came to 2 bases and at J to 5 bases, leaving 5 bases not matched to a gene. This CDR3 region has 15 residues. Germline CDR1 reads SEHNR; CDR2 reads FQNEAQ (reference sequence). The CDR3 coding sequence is TGTGCCAGCAGCTTATCCCGGGGAGGGACCGGGGAGCTGTTTTTT. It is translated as CASSLSRGGTGELFF.

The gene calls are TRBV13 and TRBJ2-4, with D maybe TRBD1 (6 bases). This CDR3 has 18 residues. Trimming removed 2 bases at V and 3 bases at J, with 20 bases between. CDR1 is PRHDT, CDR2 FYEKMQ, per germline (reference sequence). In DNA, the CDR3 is TGTGCCAGCAGCTTAAATACCCCAGGGGCCAGGAACAAAAACATTCAGTACTTC. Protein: CASSLNTPGARNKNIQYF.

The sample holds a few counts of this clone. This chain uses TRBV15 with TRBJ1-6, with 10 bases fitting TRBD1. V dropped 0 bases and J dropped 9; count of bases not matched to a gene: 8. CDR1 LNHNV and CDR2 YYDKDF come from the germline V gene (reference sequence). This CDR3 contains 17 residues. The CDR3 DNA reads TGTGCCACCAGCAGAGATCTCGGACAGGGGGTTATTTCACCCCTCCACTTT. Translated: CATSRDLGQGVISPLHF.

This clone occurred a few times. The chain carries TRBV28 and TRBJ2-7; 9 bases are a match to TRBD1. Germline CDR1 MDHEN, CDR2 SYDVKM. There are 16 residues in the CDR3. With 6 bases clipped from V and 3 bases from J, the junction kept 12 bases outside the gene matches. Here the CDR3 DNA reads TGTGCCAGCAGAGAGAGCCGGGACAGGGTTAACTACGAGCAGTACTTC. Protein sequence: CASRESRDRVNYEQYF.

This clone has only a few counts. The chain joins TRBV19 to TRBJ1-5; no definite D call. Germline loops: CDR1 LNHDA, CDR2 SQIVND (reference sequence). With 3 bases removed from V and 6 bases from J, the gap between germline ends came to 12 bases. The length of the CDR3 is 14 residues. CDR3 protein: CASSIISNGQPQHF. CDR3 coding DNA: TGTGCCAGTAGTATTATAAGCAACGGTCAGCCCCAGCATTTT.

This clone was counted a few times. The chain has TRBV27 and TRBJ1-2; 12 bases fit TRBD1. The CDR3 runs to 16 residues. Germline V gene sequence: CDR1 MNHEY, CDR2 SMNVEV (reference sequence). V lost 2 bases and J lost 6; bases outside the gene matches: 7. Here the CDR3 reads CASSLGTGGESHGYTF. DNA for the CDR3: TGTGCCAGCAGTTTAGGGACAGGGGGCGAATCCCATGGCTACACCTTC.

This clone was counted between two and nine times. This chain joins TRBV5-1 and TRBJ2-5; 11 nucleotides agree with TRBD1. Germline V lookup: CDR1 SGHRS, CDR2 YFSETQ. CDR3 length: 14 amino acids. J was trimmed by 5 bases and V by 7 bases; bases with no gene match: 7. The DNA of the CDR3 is TGCGCCAGCGGACGGACAGGGGGCCATGAGACCCAGTACTTC. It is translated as CASGRTGGHETQYF.